This TCR beta chain was captured by sequencing in a study of blood T cell repertoires in COVID-19. The overall study: Acute and convalescent COVID-19 specimens originated in the United States, Italy and Spain. Sample material is recorded as cDNA or gDNA derived from T cells, B-cell-depleted T cells, or PBMCs.

In the authors' methods: Amplification with reference gene primers provided the estimates of nucleated cell counts. Assay: immunoSEQ multiplex PCR; the TCRdb copy retains only in-frame clones and omits some. V and J calls and clone size follow that table, whereas D and trimming were derived from the DNA. The data hold 220,000 or so clones, with more than 75% observed a single time. Germline CDR1 SGHTA, CDR2 FQGNSA. The CDR3 has 12 residues. Trimming left V 5 bases short and J 4 bases short, with 8 bases between. This clone was found a few times. Sequencing was performed on PBMCs or T cells enriched from blood (not recorded which). The V call is TRBV7-2, the J call TRBJ1-2; D gene unclear. This receptor was identified in a woman between 45 and 65 years old who had recovered from COVID-19. CDR3 nucleotides: TGTGCCAGCAGCGAATCAGTCTATGGCTACACCTTC. Translated, it gives CASSESVYGYTF.